This TCR beta chain derives from a study of spatial heterogeneity in lung cancer. For the study at large: The count of detected beta-chain sequences consistently exceeded that of alpha-chain sequences.

Ten or more counts support this clonotype. Its specificity is not known. This beta chain was picked up by a library intended for alpha chains and is off target, so its count carries little meaning. TCRdb independently ran MiXCR on the 5' RACE reads; one entry per CDR3 protein. The sample lists fewer than 20,000 distinct CDR3 sequences, roughly 5.7% occurring once. Germline CDR1 reads SNHLY; CDR2 reads FYNNEI. Trimming pared 7 bases from V and 2 bases from J, leaving 11 bases between. The length of the CDR3 is 14 residues. Study-wide findings and caveats: Tumors with more nonsynonymous mutations had more expanded intratumoral alpha and beta TCRs.

As to time point: sample taken at primary tumor resection. No cells were sorted before sequencing. The whole RNA sequenced was extracted from tumor, nontumor lung or frozen PBMC. The sequence was obtained from a female donor with early-stage non-small cell lung cancer. This chain uses TRBV2 with TRBJ2-2, with D uncertain. The source was lung tumor tissue, collected at surgery. CDR3 nucleotides: TGTGCCAGCATGGAAGGGCAAAACACCGGGGAGCTGTTTTTT. Amino acids: CASMEGQNTGELFF.